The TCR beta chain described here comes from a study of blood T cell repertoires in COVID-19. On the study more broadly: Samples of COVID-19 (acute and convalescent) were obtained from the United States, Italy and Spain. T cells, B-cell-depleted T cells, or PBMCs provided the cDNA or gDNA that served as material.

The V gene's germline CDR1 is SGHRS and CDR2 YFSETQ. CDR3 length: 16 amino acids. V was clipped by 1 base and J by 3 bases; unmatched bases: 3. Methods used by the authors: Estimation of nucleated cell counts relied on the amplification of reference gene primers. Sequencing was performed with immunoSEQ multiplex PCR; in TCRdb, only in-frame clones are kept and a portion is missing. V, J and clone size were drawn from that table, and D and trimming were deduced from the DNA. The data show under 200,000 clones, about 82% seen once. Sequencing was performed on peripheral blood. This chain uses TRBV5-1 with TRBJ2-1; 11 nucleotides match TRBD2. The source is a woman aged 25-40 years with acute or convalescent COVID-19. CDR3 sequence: CASSLRTSGYYNEQFF. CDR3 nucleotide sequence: TGCGCCAGCAGCTTGAGGACTAGCGGGTACTACAATGAGCAGTTCTTC.